A selection of T cell receptor beta chains follows, all from one sample in a study of T cells in localized non-small cell lung cancer. Produced via immunoSEQ multiplex PCR; TCRdb's table is partial and in-frame only. The sample includes roughly 33,000 clones, roughly 90% seen only once; the top ten take around 4.5%. Source: peripheral blood, taken before any cancer treatment. The receptors derive from a man between 40 and 70 years old with stage I lung adenocarcinoma. The CDR3 runs from the conserved cysteine through the conserved F or W.

>TRBV19|TRBJ1-2
CASSPPRSGTSNYGYTF
>TRBV6-1|TRBJ2-7
CASSLGGVSSYEQYF
>TRBV7-9|TRBJ2-7
CASSPGQGGYEQYF
>TRBV11-2|TRBJ2-5
CASSLDGGVGEQYF
>TRBV19|TRBJ1-1
CASSKTPTGTEAFF
>TRBV6-6|TRBJ2-3
CASSYADTDTQYF
>TRBV5-1|TRBJ2-3
CASSPFTADTQYF
>TRBV6-1|TRBJ1-1
CASSTRTGRAFF
>TRBV27|TRBJ1-6
CASSLWGLRSNSPLHF
>TRBV2|TRBJ2-2
CASSEVSDAGELFF
>TRBV2|TRBJ1-6
CASSRQGNGSPLHF
>TRBV15|TRBJ2-2
CATSRDLTRGLNTGELFF
>TRBV19|TRBJ2-7
CASSRGRSTYEQYF
>TRBV19|TRBJ1-1
CASSDGLNTEAFF
>TRBV9|TRBJ2-1
CASSAIQAPGNEQFF
>TRBV27|TRBJ2-3
CASTATDSTDTQYF
>TRBV13|TRBJ1-1
CASSFGVMGGTEAFF
>TRBV10-2|TRBJ1-6
CASTGTPNSPLHF
>TRBV5-1|TRBJ2-2
CASSPIAGVNTGELFF
>TRBV5-4|TRBJ2-5
CASSSQETQYF
>TRBV19|TRBJ2-1
CASSLGGSYNEQFF
>TRBV5-1|TRBJ2-3
CASSSGLAGADTDTQYF
>TRBV4-2|TRBJ2-7
CASSQATGGLLSSYEQYF
>TRBV5-4|TRBJ1-3
CASSLAGQGPNTIYF
>TRBV29-1|TRBJ2-1
CSVEGRRDRGLNEQFF
>TRBV5-5|TRBJ2-7
CASSLYFGVDEQYF
>TRBV6-1|TRBJ1-2
CASSEGPASYGYTF
>TRBV7-6|TRBJ1-2
CASSPGQGIYGYTF
>TRBV6-6|TRBJ2-7
CASSAVSGVYEQYF
>TRBV11-3|TRBJ2-7
CASSIHSDPSYEQYF
>TRBV2|TRBJ1-2
CASSGQGRGYTF
>TRBV11-2|TRBJ2-7
CASSLGSSYEQYF
>TRBV30|TRBJ2-3
CAWTQGLTVDTQYF
>TRBV9|TRBJ2-2
CASSVETGGTGELFF
>TRBV7-6|TRBJ1-5
CASSSQGHGQPQHF
>TRBV5-1|TRBJ2-2
CASGRSGNTGELFF
>TRBV10-1|TRBJ2-7
CASSGGYPSSYEQYF
>TRBV7-3|TRBJ1-3
CASSLSGTLPGNTIYF
>TRBV11-3|TRBJ1-1
CASSSDRGSTEAFF
>TRBV5-1|TRBJ1-2
CATRSGDRGGYTF
>TRBV5-1|TRBJ1-1
CASSPRSGQGTEAFF
>TRBV5-5|TRBJ1-6
CASSLPGQLYNSPLHF
>TRBV5-6|TRBJ1-5
CASSLRDRLNQPQHF
>TRBV30|TRBJ2-1
CAWSDRGPLYNEQFF
>TRBV7-2|TRBJ2-4
CASSFRRGGDIQYF
>TRBV11-2|TRBJ2-1
CASSLERSSYNEQFF
>TRBV10-2|TRBJ2-2
CASMRGGGLQAGELFF
>TRBV30|TRBJ1-1
CAWSVQAVAFF
>TRBV5-1|TRBJ2-7
CASSLGPSTYEQYF
>TRBV30|TRBJ1-3
CALQGGNRRNTIYF
>TRBV19|TRBJ1-6
CASSIFWGLGPLHF
>TRBV9|TRBJ2-3
CASSFRDLTAGDTQYF